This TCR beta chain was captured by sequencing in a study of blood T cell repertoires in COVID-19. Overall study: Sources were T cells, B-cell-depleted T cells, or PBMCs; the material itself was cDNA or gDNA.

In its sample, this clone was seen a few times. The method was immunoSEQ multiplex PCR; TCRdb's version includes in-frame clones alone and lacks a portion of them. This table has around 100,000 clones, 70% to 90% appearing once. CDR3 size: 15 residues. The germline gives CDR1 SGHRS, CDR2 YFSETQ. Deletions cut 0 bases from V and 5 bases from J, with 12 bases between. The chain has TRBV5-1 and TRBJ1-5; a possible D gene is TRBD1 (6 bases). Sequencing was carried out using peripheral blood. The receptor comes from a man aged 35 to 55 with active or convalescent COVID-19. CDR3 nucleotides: TGCGCCAGCAGCTTGGAGGGGGACGTCTATCAGCCCCAGCATTTT. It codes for CASSLEGDVYQPQHF.